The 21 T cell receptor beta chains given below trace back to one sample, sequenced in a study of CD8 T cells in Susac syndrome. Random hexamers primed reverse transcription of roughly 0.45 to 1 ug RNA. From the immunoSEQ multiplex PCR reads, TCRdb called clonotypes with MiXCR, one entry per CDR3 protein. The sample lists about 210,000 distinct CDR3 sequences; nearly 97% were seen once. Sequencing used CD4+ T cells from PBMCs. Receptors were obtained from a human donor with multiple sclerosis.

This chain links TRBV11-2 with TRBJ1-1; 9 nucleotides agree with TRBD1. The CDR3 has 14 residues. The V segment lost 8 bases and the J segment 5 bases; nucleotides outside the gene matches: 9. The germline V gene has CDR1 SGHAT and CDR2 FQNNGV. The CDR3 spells CASVPGQGSTEAFF. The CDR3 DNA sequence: TGTGCCAGCGTTCCGGGACAGGGTTCTACTGAAGCTTTCTTT.

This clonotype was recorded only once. The CDR3 region is CASSLWDSLLEQYF. CDR3 coding DNA: TGTGCCAGCAGTCTCTGGGACAGCCTTCTTGAGCAGTACTTC. The rearrangement links TRBV28 to TRBJ2-7; 7 nucleotides align to TRBD1. Losses at the gene ends were 5 bases for V and 7 bases for J; bases not matched to a gene: 11. CDR1 MDHEN and CDR2 SYDVKM come from the germline V gene. The CDR3 covers 14 residues. Combining the CDR3 with reference TRBV28 and TRBJ2-7 gives the whole variable domain DVKVTQSSRYLVKRTGEKVFLECVQDMDHENMFWYRQDPGLGLRLIYFSYDVKMKEKGDIPEGYSVSREKKERFSLILESASTNQTSMYLCASSLWDSLLEQYFGPGTRLTVT.

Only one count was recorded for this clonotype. Here the CDR3 reads CSVVALAGGPSIFTQYF. DNA for the CDR3: TGCAGCGTTGTAGCGCTAGCGGGAGGGCCCTCTATATTTACGCAGTATTTT. The chain joins TRBV29-1 to TRBJ2-3, with 12 bases matching TRBD2. CDR1 and CDR2 (germline): SQVTM, ANQGSEA. V lost 4 bases, J lost 8 bases, and 16 bases stayed unmatched. CDR3 length: 17 amino acids.

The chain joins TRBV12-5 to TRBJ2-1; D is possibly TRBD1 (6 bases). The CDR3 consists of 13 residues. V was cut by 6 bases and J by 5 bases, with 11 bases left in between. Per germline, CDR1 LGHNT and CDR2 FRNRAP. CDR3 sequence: CASGGAGNNEQFF. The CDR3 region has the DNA TGTGCTAGTGGGGGGGCAGGGAACAATGAGCAGTTCTTC.

The CDR3 protein is CASSLKAEQFF. As DNA, the CDR3 is TGTGCCAGCAGTTTGAAAGCTGAGCAGTTCTTC. The genes are TRBV12-3 or TRBV12-4 and TRBJ2-1; D uncertain. This CDR3 is built from 11 residues. Trimming left V 3 bases short and J 9 bases short, with 6 bases between.

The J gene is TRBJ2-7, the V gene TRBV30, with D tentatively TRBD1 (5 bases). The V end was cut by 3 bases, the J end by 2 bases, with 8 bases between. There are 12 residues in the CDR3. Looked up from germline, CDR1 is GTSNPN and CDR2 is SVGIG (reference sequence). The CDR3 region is CAWSWGTYEQYF. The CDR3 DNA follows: TGTGCCTGGAGCTGGGGCACCTACGAGCAGTACTTC.

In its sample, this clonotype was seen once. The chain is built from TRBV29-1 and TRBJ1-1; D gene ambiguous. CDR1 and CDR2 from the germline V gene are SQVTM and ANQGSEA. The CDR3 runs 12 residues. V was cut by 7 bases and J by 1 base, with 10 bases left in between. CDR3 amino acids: CSGLRRNTEAFF. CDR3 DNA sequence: TGCAGCGGCCTTCGACGGAACACTGAAGCTTTCTTT.

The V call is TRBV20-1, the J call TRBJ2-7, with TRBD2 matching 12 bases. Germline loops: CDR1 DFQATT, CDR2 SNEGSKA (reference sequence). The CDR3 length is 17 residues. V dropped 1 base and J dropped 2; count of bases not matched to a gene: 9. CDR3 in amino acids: CSARVPPASGGAYEQYF. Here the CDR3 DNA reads TGCAGTGCTAGAGTGCCCCCTGCTAGCGGGGGGGCCTACGAGCAGTACTTC.

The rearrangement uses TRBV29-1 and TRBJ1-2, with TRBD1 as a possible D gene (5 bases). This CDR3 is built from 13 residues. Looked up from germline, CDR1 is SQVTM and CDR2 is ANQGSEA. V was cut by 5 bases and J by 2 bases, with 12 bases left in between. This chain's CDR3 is CSVREGLNYGYTF. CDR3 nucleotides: TGCAGCGTTCGGGAGGGGTTGAACTATGGCTACACCTTC.

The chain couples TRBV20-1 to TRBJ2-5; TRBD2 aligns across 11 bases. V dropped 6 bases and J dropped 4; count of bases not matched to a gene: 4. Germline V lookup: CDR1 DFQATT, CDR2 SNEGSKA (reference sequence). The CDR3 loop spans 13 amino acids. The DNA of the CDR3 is TGCAGTGCAAATCTAGCGGGAGGAGAGACCCAGTACTTC. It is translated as CSANLAGGETQYF.

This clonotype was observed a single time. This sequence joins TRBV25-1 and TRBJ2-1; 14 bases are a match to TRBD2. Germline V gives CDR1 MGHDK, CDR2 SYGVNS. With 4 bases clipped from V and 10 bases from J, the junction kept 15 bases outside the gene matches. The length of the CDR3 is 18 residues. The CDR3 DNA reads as TGTGCCAGCAGTGCCTCGATGGGACTAGCGGGAGTAGGGTGGGAGCAGTTCTTC. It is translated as CASSASMGLAGVGWEQFF.

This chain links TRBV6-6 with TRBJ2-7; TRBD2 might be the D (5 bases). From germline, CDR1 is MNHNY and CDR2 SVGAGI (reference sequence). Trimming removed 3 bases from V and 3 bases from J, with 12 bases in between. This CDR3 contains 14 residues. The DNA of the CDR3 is TGTGCCAGCAGTTATAAACTCAGCGGCTACGAGCAGTACTTC. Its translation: CASSYKLSGYEQYF.

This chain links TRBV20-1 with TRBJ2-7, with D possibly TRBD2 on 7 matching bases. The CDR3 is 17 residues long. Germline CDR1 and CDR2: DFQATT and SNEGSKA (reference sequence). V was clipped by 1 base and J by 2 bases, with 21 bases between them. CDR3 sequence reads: CSARAPGGGAWAYEQYF. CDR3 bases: TGCAGTGCTAGAGCCCCGGGCGGGGGCGCTTGGGCCTACGAGCAGTACTTC.

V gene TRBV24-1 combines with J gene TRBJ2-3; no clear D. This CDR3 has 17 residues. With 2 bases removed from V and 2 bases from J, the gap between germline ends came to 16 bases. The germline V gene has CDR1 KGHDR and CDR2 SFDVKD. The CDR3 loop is CATSDSSTPFVTDTQYF. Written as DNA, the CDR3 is TGTGCCACCAGTGATTCCAGCACGCCGTTTGTCACAGATACGCAGTATTTT.

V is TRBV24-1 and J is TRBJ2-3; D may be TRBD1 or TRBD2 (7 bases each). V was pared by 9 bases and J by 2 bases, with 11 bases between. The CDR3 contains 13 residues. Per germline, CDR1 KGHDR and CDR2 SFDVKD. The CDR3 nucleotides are TGTGCCACCTCAGGGGGGGTCACAGATACGCAGTATTTT. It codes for CATSGGVTDTQYF.

The CDR3, as DNA: TGTGCCAGCAGCCGGACAGGCGGGAGTTTATATACGCAGTATTTT. It yields the protein CASSRTGGSLYTQYF. This chain connects TRBV4-2 to TRBJ2-3, with D perhaps being TRBD1 or TRBD2 (7 bases each). Germline loops: CDR1 LGHNA, CDR2 YNFKEQ. The ends were cut back, 4 bases at V and 7 bases at J, with 18 bases in the middle. The CDR3 sequence is 15 residues long.

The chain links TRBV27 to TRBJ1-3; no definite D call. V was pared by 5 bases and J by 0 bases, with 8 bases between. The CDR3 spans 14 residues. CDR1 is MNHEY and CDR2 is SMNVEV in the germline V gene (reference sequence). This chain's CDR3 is CASSPRPSGNTIYF. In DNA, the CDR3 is TGTGCCAGCAGTCCTCGACCCTCTGGAAACACCATATATTTT.

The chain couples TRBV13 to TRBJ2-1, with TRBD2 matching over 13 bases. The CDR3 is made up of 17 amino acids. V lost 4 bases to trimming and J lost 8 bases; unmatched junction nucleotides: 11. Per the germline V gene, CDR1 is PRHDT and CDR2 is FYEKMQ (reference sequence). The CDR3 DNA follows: TGTGCCAGCAGCTCTTGGACTAGCGGGGGAACTAAGGATGAGCAGTTCTTC. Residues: CASSSWTSGGTKDEQFF.

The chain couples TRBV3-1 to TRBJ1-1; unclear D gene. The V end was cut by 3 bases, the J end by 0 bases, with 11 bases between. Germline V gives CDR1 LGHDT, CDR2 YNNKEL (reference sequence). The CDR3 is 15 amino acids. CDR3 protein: CASSQYTGMNTEAFF. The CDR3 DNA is TGTGCCAGCAGCCAGTATACGGGCATGAACACTGAAGCTTTCTTT.

The CDR3 sequence is CSASSQPLEQYF. CDR3 nucleotide sequence: TGCAGTGCTAGCAGTCAGCCCCTCGAGCAGTACTTC. The genes are TRBV20-1 and TRBJ2-7; D gene ambiguous. The CDR3 runs to 12 residues. Germline lookup yields CDR1 DFQATT and CDR2 SNEGSKA (reference sequence). Trimming shortened V by 3 bases and J by 6 bases, and 12 bases separated the two germline ends.

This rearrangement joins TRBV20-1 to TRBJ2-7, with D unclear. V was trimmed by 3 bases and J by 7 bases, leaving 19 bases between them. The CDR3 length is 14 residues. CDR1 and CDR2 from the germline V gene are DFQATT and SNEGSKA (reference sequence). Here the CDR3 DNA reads TGCAGTGCTAGTAGGACCCCTACTTACGGGGAGCAGTACTTC. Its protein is CSASRTPTYGEQYF.